The text below deals with one T cell receptor beta chain. Reverse transcription of roughly 0.45 to 1 ug RNA was performed with random hexamers. Amplification of the TCR beta CDR3 was carried out by immunoSEQ multiplex PCR, which spanned a total of 54 Vbeta and 13 Jbeta segments. TCRdb reprocessed the immunoSEQ multiplex PCR reads with MiXCR, giving one entry per CDR3 protein. The sample carries 150,000 to 200,000 distinct CDR3 sequences, 85% to 95% recorded once. From blood CD8+ and CD4+ T cells, TCR beta sequences were generated. The multiple sclerosis controls, all treatment-naive patients, had relapsing-remitting disease that was stable or active. This entry belongs to a study of CD8 T cells in Susac syndrome. Germline trimming cut 6 bases from V and 2 bases from J; bases unmatched to any gene: 0. CDR3 length equals 13 residues. CDR1 LNHDA and CDR2 SQIVND come from the germline V gene (reference sequence).

This rearrangement joins TRBV19 to TRBJ2-1, with TRBD2 matching 8 bases. The source is a human donor with multiple sclerosis. Sequences were obtained from CD4+ T cells from PBMCs. The CDR3 region is CASSGGAYNEQFF. The CDR3 bases are TGTGCCAGTAGCGGGGGGGCCTACAATGAGCAGTTCTTC.